This TCR beta chain was profiled in a study of spatial heterogeneity in lung cancer (dated by TCRdb to the late 2010s). About the investigation overall: More beta-chain than alpha-chain transcripts were consistently detected, likely reflecting higher beta-chain transcript abundance. In the raw uncorrected reads, each unique combination of TCR and UMI appeared more than ten times on average. Both alpha and beta chains were TCR-sequenced in approximately 200 tumor regions, around 65 matched nontumor lung samples and roughly 50 PBMC samples obtained at surgery. A strong correlation was found between TCR transcript counts in tumor regions and a T cell transcriptional module score from matched bulk RNA-seq. In non-small cell lung cancer, the study made a quantitative comparison of TCR alpha and beta repertoires among multiple tumor regions, matched nontumor lung and blood. TCR repertoire features were related to nonsynonymous mutation counts determined by whole-exome sequencing of tumor tissue. General conclusions and limits of the study: The number of expanded intratumoral alpha and beta TCRs correlated with the tumor nonsynonymous mutation count. TCR-seq coverage of tumor T cells was estimated at only approximately 7% for alpha chains and approximately 12% for beta chains. The count of ubiquitous expanded TCRs correlated with the count of ubiquitous nonsynonymous mutations, and the count of regional expanded TCRs correlated with the count of regional nonsynonymous mutations. Additional single-cell paired TCR alpha and beta sequencing was considered necessary to confirm, at a functional level, the hypothesis that regional TCRs recognize regional mutations.

This sample's time point label indicates: sample taken at primary tumor resection. Donors were 65 to 85 patients with early-stage, untreated non-small cell lung cancer from the lung TRACERx cohort. TCR sequencing used whole RNA extracted from tumor and nontumor lung tissue, or from cryopreserved PBMC samples, without cell sorting. Only patients with enough RNA available from two or more tumor regions were chosen for TCR sequencing. Before being selected, tumor and adjacent nontumor lung specimens were reviewed by a lung pathologist. This clonotype is classified as medium-sized (0.01 to 0.1%). Its antigen is still unknown. No base quality information exists; no much larger clone differs at one position. Libraries came from 5' RACE. Instrument on record: NextSeq 500. To allow correction of PCR and sequencing errors, the TCR library protocol tagged every TCR cDNA molecule with a unique molecular identifier. Per the authors' processing: TCR identification, UMI-based error correction and CDR3 extraction were performed with Decombinator tools. TCRs above a frequency of 2 per 1,000, corresponding to the top 1% of the tumor frequency distribution, were defined as expanded. Expanded tumor TCRs statistically deemed absent (corrected P<0.05) from at least one tumor region were classed as regional, and all other expanded tumor TCRs were classed as ubiquitous. Each repertoire was subsampled 100 times to 5,000 TCRs, after which Renyi diversity was computed with the R vegan package. To build CDR3 similarity networks, amino acid triplet string-kernel similarity was used, and CDR3s were connected when their pairwise similarity was above 0.82. The raw public data were reprocessed by TCRdb itself: fastp quality trimming at Q25, MiXCR clonotype calling, in-frame beta chains only. Merged by CDR3 protein, the rows form single entries marked with the most common genes and DNA. The V and J calls here are based on TCRdb, not the publication. The sample table holds several thousand distinct CDR3 sequences, of which about 6.2% were seen once. The ten largest clonotypes hold under 20% of the sample.

Reading from cysteine to phenylalanine, the CDR3 counts 12 amino acids. Only CDR3 DNA remains: 36 bases, in frame from the first base. CDR1 and CDR2 (SGHVS, FQNEAQ) derive from the germline V gene. Trimming removed 8 bases from V and 6 bases from J, leaving 10 bases between the germline ends. This sequence was found in a male donor with early-stage non-small cell lung cancer. The starting material was lung tumor tissue, obtained at surgery. The chain links TRBV7-8 with TRBJ1-4; the D gene is perhaps TRBD1, on 6 matching bases. CDR3 loop: CASLGADEKLFF. The DNA is as follows: TGTGCCAGCCTGGGGGCGGATGAAAAACTGTTTTTT.